This TCR beta chain was sequenced in a study of radiation and T cells in renal cell carcinoma. TCRdb's table, derived via immunoSEQ multiplex PCR, lists solely in-frame clones and lacks some. The data contain approximately 49,000 clones, 80% of them singletons. Indicated time point: blood 2 weeks post-SBRT. Sample treatment: 15 Gy SBRT to primary tumor, nephrectomy 4 weeks later. Whole-study findings and limits: Pretreatment tumor biopsies were lacking, so baseline clonotypes are unknown.

To note about this clone: What it binds is not known.

There are 15 residues in the CDR3. V was clipped by 5 bases and J by 4 bases; unmatched bases: 10. CDR1 and CDR2 from the germline V gene are WNHNN and SYGVQD (reference sequence). The chain has TRBV10-1 and TRBJ1-1; 7 bases agree with TRBD1. This specimen consisted of blood, obtained from a patient whose treatment included radiotherapy and nephrectomy. The sequence was collected from a woman in her sixties or seventies with renal cell carcinoma. CDR3 bases: TGCGCCAGCAGTTCCAGACAGGGAAGAATCACTGAAGCTTTCTTT. Translated: CASSSRQGRITEAFF.